The present entry profiles one TCR beta chain with its context. The antigen remains undetermined. Between the trimmed V and J ends, which lost 1 base and 5 bases, there was a span of 6 bases. The germline V gene has CDR1 SGHTA and CDR2 FQGTGA. The CDR3 is made up of 13 amino acids. All patients were mismatch repair deficient, assessed by either PCR or immunohistochemistry. TCR sequencing covered three patients who responded to pembrolizumab. This table comes from immunoSEQ multiplex PCR, and its TCRdb copy is limited to in-frame clones, with some not included. Counted here are around 48,000 clones, roughly 78% occurring once; the ten biggest clones make up around 3.2%. This sample was included in a study of PD-1 blockade in mismatch repair-deficient tumors. Study overall: All were previously treated, progressing patients with some twelve mismatch repair-deficient cancer types.

General study results and limits: Tumor-resident clones, often absent from pretreatment blood, expanded after pembrolizumab and then contracted.

The TCR was taken from an adult with mismatch repair-deficient cancer. This specimen consisted of peripheral blood, obtained 4 weeks after starting pembrolizumab. V usage is TRBV7-3 and J usage is TRBJ1-5; D unclear. The CDR3 nucleotides read TGTGCCAGCAGCTTAAGTGGAGATCAGCCCCAGCATTTT. Translation gives CASSLSGDQPQHF.